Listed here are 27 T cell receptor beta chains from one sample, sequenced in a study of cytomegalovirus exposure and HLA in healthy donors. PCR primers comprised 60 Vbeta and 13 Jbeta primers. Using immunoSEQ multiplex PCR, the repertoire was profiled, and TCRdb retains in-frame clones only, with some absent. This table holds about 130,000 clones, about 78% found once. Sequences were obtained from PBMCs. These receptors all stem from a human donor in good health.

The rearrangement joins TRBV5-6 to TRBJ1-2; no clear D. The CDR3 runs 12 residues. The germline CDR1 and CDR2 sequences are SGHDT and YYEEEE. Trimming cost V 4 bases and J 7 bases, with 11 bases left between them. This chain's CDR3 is CASSPQRGGYTF. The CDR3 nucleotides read TGTGCCAGCAGCCCACAAAGAGGTGGCTACACCTTC.

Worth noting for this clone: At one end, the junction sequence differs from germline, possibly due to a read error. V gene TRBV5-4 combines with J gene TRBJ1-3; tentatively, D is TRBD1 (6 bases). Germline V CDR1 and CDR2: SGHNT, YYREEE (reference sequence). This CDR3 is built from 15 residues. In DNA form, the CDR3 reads TGTGCCAACAGCTGGACCGGGGGGCGAGGAAACACCATATATTTT. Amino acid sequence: CANSWTGGRGNTIYF.

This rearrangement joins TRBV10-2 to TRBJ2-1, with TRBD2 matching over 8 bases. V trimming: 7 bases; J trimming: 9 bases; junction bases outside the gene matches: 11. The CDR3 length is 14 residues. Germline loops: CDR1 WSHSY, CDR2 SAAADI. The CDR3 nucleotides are TGCGCCAGCACTCCGGGACTAGTAGCCTCTGAGCAGTTCTTC. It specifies CASTPGLVASEQFF.

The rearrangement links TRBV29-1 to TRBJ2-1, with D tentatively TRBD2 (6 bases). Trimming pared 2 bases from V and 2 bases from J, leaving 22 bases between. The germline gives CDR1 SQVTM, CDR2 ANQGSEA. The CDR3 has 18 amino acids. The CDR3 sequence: CSVEKSPPGQRAYNEQFF. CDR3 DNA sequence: TGCAGCGTTGAAAAATCGCCCCCAGGCCAGCGGGCCTACAATGAGCAGTTCTTC.

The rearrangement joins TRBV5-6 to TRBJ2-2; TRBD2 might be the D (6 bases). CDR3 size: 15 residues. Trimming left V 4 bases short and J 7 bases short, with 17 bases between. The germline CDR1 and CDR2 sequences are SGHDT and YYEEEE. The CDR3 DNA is TGTGCCAGCAGCCCCAACGTGGGGGGTGGCGGGGAGCTGTTTTTT. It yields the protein CASSPNVGGGGELFF.

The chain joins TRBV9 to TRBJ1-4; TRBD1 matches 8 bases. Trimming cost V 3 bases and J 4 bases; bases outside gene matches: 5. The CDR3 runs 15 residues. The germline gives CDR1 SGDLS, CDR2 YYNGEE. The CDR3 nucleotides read TGTGCCAGCAGCGACGGACAGGGTAGTAATGAAAAACTGTTTTTT. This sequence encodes CASSDGQGSNEKLFF.

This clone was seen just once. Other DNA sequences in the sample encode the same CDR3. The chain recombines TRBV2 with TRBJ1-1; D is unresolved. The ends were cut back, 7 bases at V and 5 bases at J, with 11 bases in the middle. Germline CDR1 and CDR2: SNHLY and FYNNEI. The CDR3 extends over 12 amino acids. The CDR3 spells CASIGGNTEAFF. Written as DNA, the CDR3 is TGTGCCAGCATAGGAGGTAATACTGAAGCTTTCTTT.

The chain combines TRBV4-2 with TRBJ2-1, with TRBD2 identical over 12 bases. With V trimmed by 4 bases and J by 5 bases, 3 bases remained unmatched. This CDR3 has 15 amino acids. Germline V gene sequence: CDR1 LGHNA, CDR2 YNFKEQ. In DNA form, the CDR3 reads TGTGCCAGCAGCCCTAGCGGGAGGGACCACAATGAGCAGTTCTTC. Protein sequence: CASSPSGRDHNEQFF.

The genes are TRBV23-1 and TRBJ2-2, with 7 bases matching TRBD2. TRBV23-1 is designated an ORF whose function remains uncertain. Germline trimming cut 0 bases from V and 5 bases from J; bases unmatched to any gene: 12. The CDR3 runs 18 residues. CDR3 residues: CASSQSRSGRRCTGELFF. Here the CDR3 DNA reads TGCGCCAGCAGTCAATCCCGTAGCGGGCGGAGGTGTACCGGGGAGCTGTTTTTT.

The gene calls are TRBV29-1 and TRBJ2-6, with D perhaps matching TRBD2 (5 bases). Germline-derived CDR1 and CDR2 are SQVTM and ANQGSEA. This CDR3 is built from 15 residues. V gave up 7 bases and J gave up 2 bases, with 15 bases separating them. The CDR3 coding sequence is TGCAGCGCTATGAACTGGGAGACTGGGGCCAACGTCCTGACTTTC. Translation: CSAMNWETGANVLTF.

This CDR3 is CATSRVTWDRERRSPYYEQYF. The CDR3 DNA follows: TGTGCCACCAGCAGAGTTACGTGGGACAGGGAGAGGAGGTCTCCTTACTACGAGCAGTACTTC. This chain links TRBV15 with TRBJ2-7; 9 bases are a match to TRBD1. There are 21 residues in the CDR3. V trimming: 1 base; J trimming: 3 bases; junction bases outside the gene matches: 22. Looked up from germline, CDR1 is LNHNV and CDR2 is YYDKDF (reference sequence).

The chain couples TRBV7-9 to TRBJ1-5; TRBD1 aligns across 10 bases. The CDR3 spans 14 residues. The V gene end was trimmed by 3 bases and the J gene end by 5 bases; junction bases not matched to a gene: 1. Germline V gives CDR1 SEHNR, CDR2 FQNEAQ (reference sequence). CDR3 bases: TGTGCCAGCAGCTTCGGGACAGGGGATCAGCCCCAGCATTTT. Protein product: CASSFGTGDQPQHF. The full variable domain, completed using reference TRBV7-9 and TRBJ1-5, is DTGVSQNPRHKITKRGQNVTFRCDPISEHNRLYWYRQTLGQGPEFLTYFQNEAQLEKSRLLSDRFSAERPKGSFSTLEIQRTEQGDSAMYLCASSFGTGDQPQHFGDGTRLSIL.

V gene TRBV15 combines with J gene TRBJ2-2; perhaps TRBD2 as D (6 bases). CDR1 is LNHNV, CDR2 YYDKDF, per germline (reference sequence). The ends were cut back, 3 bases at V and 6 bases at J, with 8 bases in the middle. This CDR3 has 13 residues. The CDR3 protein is CATSSSSAGELFF. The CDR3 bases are TGTGCCACCAGCAGCTCTAGCGCCGGGGAGCTGTTTTTT.

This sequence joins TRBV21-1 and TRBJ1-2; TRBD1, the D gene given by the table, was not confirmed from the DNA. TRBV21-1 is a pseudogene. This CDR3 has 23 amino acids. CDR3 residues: CASSTLQGSCSRRPAFFSDGYTF. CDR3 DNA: TGTGCCAGCAGCACCCTGCAGGGCAGCTGCTCCCGCCGACCAGCTTTTTTTAGTGATGGCTACACCTTC.

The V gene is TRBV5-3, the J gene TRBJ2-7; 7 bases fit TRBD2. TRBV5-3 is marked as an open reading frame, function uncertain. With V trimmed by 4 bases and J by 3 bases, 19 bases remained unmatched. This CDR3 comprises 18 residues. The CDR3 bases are TGTGCCAGAAGCCGAACTAGCGAAACTGACTGCGCCTACTACGAGCAGTACTTC. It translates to CARSRTSETDCAYYEQYF.

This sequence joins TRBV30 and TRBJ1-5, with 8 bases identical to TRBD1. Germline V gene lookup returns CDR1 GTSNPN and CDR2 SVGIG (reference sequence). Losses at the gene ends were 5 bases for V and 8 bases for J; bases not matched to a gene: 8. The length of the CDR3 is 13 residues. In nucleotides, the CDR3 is TGTGCCTGGCAGGGACAGGTCCTTGAGCCCCAGCATTTT. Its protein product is CAWQGQVLEPQHF.

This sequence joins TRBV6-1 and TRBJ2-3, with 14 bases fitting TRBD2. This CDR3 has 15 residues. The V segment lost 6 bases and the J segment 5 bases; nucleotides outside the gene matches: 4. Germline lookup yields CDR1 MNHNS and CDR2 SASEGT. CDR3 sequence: CASRRLAGGGDTQYF. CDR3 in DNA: TGTGCCAGCAGGCGACTAGCGGGGGGGGGAGATACGCAGTATTTT.

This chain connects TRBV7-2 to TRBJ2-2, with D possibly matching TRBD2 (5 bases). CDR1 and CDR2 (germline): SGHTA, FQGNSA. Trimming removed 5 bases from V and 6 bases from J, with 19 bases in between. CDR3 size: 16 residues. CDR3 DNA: TGTGCCAGCAGCCCCGAGGGCCGGACTGACGCCGGGGAGCTGTTTTTT. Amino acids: CASSPEGRTDAGELFF.

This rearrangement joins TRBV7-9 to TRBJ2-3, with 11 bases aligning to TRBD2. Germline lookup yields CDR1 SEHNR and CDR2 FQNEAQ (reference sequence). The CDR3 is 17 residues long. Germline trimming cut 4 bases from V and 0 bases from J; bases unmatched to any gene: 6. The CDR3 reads CASSSPSGGRSTDTQYF. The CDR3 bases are TGTGCCAGCAGCTCTCCTAGCGGGGGGCGTAGCACAGATACGCAGTATTTT.

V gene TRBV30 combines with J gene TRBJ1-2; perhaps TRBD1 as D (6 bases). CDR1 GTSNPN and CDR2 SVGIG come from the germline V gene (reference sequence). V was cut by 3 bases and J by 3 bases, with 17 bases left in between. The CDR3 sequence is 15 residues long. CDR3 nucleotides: TGTGCCTGGAGCCGGGGGGGCCTCCCCCACTATGGCTACACCTTC. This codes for CAWSRGGLPHYGYTF. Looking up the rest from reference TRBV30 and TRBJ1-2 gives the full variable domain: SQTIHQWPATLVQPVGSPLSLECTVEGTSNPNLYWYRQAAGRGLQLLFYSVGIGQISSEVPQNLSASRPQDRQFILSSKKLLLSDSGFYLCAWSRGGLPHYGYTFGSGTRLTVV.

The CDR3 sequence: CASSQAPQGLANTGELFF. In DNA form, the CDR3 reads TGCGCCAGCAGCCAAGCACCTCAGGGGTTGGCGAACACCGGGGAGCTGTTTTTT. The chain has TRBV5-1 and TRBJ2-2, with a possible D match to TRBD1 (6 bases). Germline-derived CDR1 and CDR2 are SGHRS and YFSETQ. Trimming pared 4 bases from V and 0 bases from J, leaving 19 bases between. This CDR3 region has 18 residues. Together with reference TRBV5-1 and TRBJ2-2, the CDR3 gives the full variable domain: KAGVTQTPRYLIKTRGQQVTLSCSPISGHRSVSWYQQTPGQGLQFLFEYFSETQRNKGNFPGRFSGRQFSNSRSEMNVSTLELGDSALYLCASSQAPQGLANTGELFFGEGSRLTVL.

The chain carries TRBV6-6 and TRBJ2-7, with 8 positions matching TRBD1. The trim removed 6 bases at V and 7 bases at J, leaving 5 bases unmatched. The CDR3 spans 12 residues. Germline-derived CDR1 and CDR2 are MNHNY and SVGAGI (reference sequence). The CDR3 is CASSLRGQEQYF. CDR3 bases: TGTGCCAGCAGCCTCAGGGGGCAGGAGCAGTACTTC.

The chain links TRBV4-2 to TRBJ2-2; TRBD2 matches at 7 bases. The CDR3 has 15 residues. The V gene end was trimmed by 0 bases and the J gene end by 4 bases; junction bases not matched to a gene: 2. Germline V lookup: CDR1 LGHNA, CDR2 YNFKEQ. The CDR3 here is CASSQDWTSTGELFF. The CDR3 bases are TGTGCCAGCAGCCAAGATTGGACTAGCACCGGGGAGCTGTTTTTT.

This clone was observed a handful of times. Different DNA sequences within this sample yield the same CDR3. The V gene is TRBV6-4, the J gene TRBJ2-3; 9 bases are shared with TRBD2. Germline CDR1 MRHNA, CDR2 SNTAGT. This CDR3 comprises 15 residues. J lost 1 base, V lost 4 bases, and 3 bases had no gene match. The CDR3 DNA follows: TGTGCCAGCAGTGTACTAGCGGGTGGCACAGATACGCAGTATTTT. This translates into CASSVLAGGTDTQYF.

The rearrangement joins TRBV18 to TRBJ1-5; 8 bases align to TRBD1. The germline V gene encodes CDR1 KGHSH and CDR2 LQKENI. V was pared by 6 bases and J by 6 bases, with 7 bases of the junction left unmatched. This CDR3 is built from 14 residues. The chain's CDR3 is CASSPDRGPQPQHF. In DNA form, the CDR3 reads TGTGCCAGCTCCCCTGACAGGGGACCTCAGCCCCAGCATTTT.

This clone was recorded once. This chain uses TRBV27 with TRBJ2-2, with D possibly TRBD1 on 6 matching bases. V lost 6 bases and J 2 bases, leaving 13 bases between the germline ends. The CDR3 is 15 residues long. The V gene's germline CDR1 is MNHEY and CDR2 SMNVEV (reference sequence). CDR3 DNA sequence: TGTGCCAGCAGGCCAGGACAGATCAACACCGGGGAGCTGTTTTTT. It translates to CASRPGQINTGELFF.

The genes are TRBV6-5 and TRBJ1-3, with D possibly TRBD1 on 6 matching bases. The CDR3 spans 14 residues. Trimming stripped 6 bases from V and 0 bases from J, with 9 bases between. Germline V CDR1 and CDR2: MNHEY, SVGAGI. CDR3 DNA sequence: TGTGCCAGCAGGACAGGCCTCTCTGGAAACACCATATATTTT. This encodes CASRTGLSGNTIYF.